This TCR beta chain was sequenced in a study of T cell responses to AZD1222 COVID-19 vaccine. The protocol was immunoSEQ multiplex PCR, while the TCRdb copy is restricted to in-frame clones and leaves out a portion. Of 95,000 to 150,000 clones detected, more than 80% appear once; the ten largest clones hold about 3%. V lost 6 bases and J 5 bases, leaving 23 bases between the germline ends. The CDR3 covers 17 residues. In germline, CDR1 is MDHEN, CDR2 SYDVKM. The V and J genes are TRBV28 and TRBJ2-1; perhaps TRBD2 as D (6 bases). Here the sequenced sample was peripheral blood, taken on day 0 of AZD1222 vaccination. This TCR derives from an adult in good health. DNA of the CDR3: TGTGCCAGCAGGTTACGCGCCGGGGCTAGCGCTCACAATGAGCAGTTCTTC. Residues: CASRLRAGASAHNEQFF.